These T cell receptor beta chains were read from a single sample in a study of T cells in Graves' hyperthyroidism and ophthalmopathy. TCRdb fed the multiplex PCR reads into MiXCR, producing one record per CDR3 protein. The data show approximately 480,000 distinct CDR3 sequences, roughly 20% seen once. Sequencing used blood. These receptor sequences come from a man aged 18 to 35 with Graves' hyperthyroidism. Each CDR3 is given with its conserved first and last residue. D genes are given only for firm matches. Part of the rows lack a size; the others show once, few, many or a class for expanded clones.

D	size	V	J	CDR3	DNA
NA	many	TRBV19	TRBJ2-2	CASRLLPYTGELFF	TGTGCCAGTCGGTTACTTCCCTACACCGGGGAGCTGTTTTTT
TRBD1	many	TRBV28	TRBJ2-7	CASSLFTPDRGPYEQYF	TGTGCCAGCAGTTTATTCACCCCGGACAGGGGCCCCTACGAGCAGTACTTC
TRBD1	few	TRBV11-2	TRBJ1-5	CASSLGGGSSQPQHF	TGTGCCAGCAGCCTTGGAGGGGGCTCTTCGCAGCCCCAGCATTTT
NA	many	TRBV12-3/TRBV12-4	TRBJ1-1	CASSFWGVLTTEAFF	TGTGCCAGCAGTTTTTGGGGCGTTCTAACGACTGAAGCTTTCTTT
TRBD1	few	TRBV19	TRBJ2-3	CASSISSWDRAADTQYF	TGTGCCAGTAGTATCAGTAGTTGGGACAGGGCAGCAGATACGCAGTATTTT
NA	many	TRBV27	TRBJ2-7	CASRPVRSSYEQYF	TGTGCCAGCAGGCCAGTGAGGAGCTCCTACGAGCAGTACTTC
NA	NA	TRBV15	TRBJ1-1	CATSKQWAGDLEAFF	TGTGCCACCAGCAAACAGTGGGCAGGCGATCTTGAAGCTTTCTTT
TRBD2	many	TRBV6-1	TRBJ2-5	CATRTSGGSIQETQYF	TGTGCCACCCGGACTAGCGGGGGGAGCATCCAAGAGACCCAGTACTTC
TRBD1	many	TRBV6-2/TRBV6-3	TRBJ1-1	CASSKRTGRTEAFF	TGTGCCAGCAGTAAACGGACAGGTAGGACTGAAGCTTTCTTT
NA	many	TRBV6-5	TRBJ1-1	CASSFGGEAEAFF	TGTGCCAGCAGTTTCGGAGGTGAAGCTGAAGCTTTCTTT
NA	many	TRBV2	TRBJ1-1	CASSSTNRVAFF	TGTGCCAGCAGTTCAACGAACAGGGTAGCTTTCTTT
NA	few	TRBV6-5	TRBJ1-6	CASSYGSPYNSPLHF	TGTGCCAGCAGTTACGGGTCACCCTATAATTCACCCCTCCACTTT
NA	NA	TRBV29-1	TRBJ2-2	CSVSQETGELFF	TGCAGCGTTAGCCAAGAGACCGGGGAGCTGTTTTTT
NA	many	TRBV27	TRBJ1-5	CASSDTTGQPQHF	TGTGCCAGCAGTGATACAACCGGTCAGCCCCAGCATTTT
NA	NA	TRBV19	TRBJ2-2	CASRSRDWTANTGELFF	TGTGCCAGTAGGAGTCGGGATTGGACGGCGAACACCGGGGAGCTGTTTTTT
TRBD2	few	TRBV11-1	TRBJ2-2	CASSPSTPGGTGELFF	TGTGCCAGCAGCCCATCGACACCGGGAGGCACCGGGGAGCTGTTTTTT
TRBD1	NA	TRBV30	TRBJ1-5	CAWSGQGMSNQPQHF	TGTGCCTGGAGTGGACAGGGGATGAGCAATCAGCCCCAGCATTTT
NA	NA	TRBV12-3/TRBV12-4	TRBJ1-2	CASSLKPGNYGYTF	TGTGCCAGCAGTTTGAAACCAGGGAACTATGGCTACACCTTC
NA	many	TRBV19	TRBJ1-5	CASTASSYSNQPQHF	TGTGCCAGTACGGCAAGCTCTTATAGCAATCAGCCCCAGCATTTT
TRBD2	many	TRBV6-2/TRBV6-3	TRBJ2-7	CASSYERGAYEQYF	TGTGCCAGCAGTTACGAGCGGGGGGCCTACGAGCAGTACTTC
TRBD1	NA	TRBV20-1	TRBJ1-3	CSARDRQTGDTIYF	TGCAGTGCTAGAGATCGACAGACAGGGGACACCATATATTTT
NA	many	TRBV12-3/TRBV12-4	TRBJ2-7	CASSLAHGIPYF	TGTGCCAGCAGTTTAGCCCACGGGATTCCGTACTTC
NA	NA	TRBV20-1	TRBJ1-2	CSAITPGMFYGYTF	TGCAGTGCTATTACCCCAGGGATGTTCTATGGCTACACCTTC
TRBD2	NA	TRBV5-1	TRBJ2-6	CASSPGGTPGANVLTF	TGCGCCAGCAGTCCGGGAGGGACTCCTGGGGCCAACGTCCTGACTTTC
NA	many	TRBV19	TRBJ2-5	CASSISRQETQYF	TGTGCCAGTAGTATCAGTAGACAAGAGACCCAGTACTTC
TRBD2	many	TRBV28	TRBJ2-7	CASSLSGGGPPYEQYF	TGTGCCAGCAGTTTAAGCGGCGGGGGGCCTCCCTACGAGCAGTACTTC
NA	few	TRBV6-1	TRBJ2-7	CASSEGTRPSYEQYF	TGTGCCAGCAGTGAGGGGACTCGCCCTTCCTACGAGCAGTACTTC
NA	many	TRBV6-1	TRBJ1-2	CASSDLTAGHPAGYTF	TGTGCCAGCAGTGATCTAACCGCGGGACATCCGGCGGGCTACACCTTC
NA	NA	TRBV9	TRBJ2-2	CASSVALDGSRGDAGELFF	TGTGCCAGCAGCGTAGCCTTGGACGGGTCCAGGGGTGACGCCGGGGAGCTGTTTTTT
NA	many	TRBV20-1	TRBJ2-5	CSARDLGSPYQETQYF	TGCAGTGCTAGAGATTTGGGCTCTCCGTACCAAGAGACCCAGTACTTC
NA	many	TRBV18	TRBJ2-5	CASSPHGNPEETQYF	TGTGCCAGCTCGCCCCACGGGAATCCGGAGGAGACCCAGTACTTC
NA	many	TRBV10-3	TRBJ1-1	CAISEAGLNTEAFF	TGTGCCATCAGTGAGGCAGGTTTGAACACTGAAGCTTTCTTT
TRBD1	few	TRBV7-9	TRBJ1-6	CASSLGDRGNSPLHF	TGTGCCAGCAGCTTGGGGGACAGGGGTAATTCACCCCTCCACTTT
TRBD2	NA	TRBV19	TRBJ2-5	CASSPSAGGHETQYF	TGTGCCAGTAGTCCATCGGCGGGGGGGCACGAGACCCAGTACTTC
NA	few	TRBV20-1	TRBJ1-1	CSAPSGLAREAFF	TGCAGTGCCCCCTCGGGCTTAGCCCGCGAAGCTTTCTTT
TRBD1	NA	TRBV15	TRBJ2-2	CATSWYRGTGELFF	TGTGCCACCAGTTGGTACAGGGGCACCGGGGAGCTGTTTTTT
TRBD1	few	TRBV29-1	TRBJ1-1	CSVVKDRGTEAFF	TGCAGCGTTGTCAAGGACAGGGGCACTGAAGCTTTCTTT
NA	many	TRBV6-5	TRBJ2-5	CASSLQSPQETQYF	TGTGCCAGCAGCCTCCAGAGTCCTCAAGAGACCCAGTACTTC
TRBD1	NA	TRBV24-1	TRBJ1-3	CATSGDRGGNTIYF	TGTGCCACTAGTGGTGACAGGGGCGGAAACACCATATATTTT
TRBD1	NA	TRBV19	TRBJ1-2	CASSIGLWRTGDYGYTF	TGTGCCAGTAGTATCGGACTTTGGAGGACAGGGGACTATGGCTACACCTTC
TRBD1	many	TRBV5-1	TRBJ1-2	CASSLRTGGETYGYTF	TGCGCCAGCAGCTTGAGGACAGGGGGCGAGACCTATGGCTACACCTTC
NA	few	TRBV15	TRBJ2-5	CATSRTAGETQYF	TGTGCCACCAGCAGGACTGCCGGGGAGACCCAGTACTTC
TRBD1	NA	TRBV24-1	TRBJ1-5	CATSDTGVSNQPQHF	TGTGCCACCAGTGACACAGGGGTCAGCAATCAGCCCCAGCATTTT
NA	many	TRBV19	TRBJ1-1	CASSIMGETEAFF	TGTGCCAGTAGTATAATGGGGGAGACTGAAGCTTTCTTT
NA	many	TRBV12-3/TRBV12-4	TRBJ1-2	CASSLTPAGDGYTF	TGTGCCAGCAGTTTAACACCGGCAGGGGATGGCTACACCTTC
NA	many	TRBV11-2	TRBJ1-5	CASSQDRHQPQHF	TGTGCCAGCAGCCAAGATAGACATCAGCCCCAGCATTTT
TRBD1	many	TRBV28	TRBJ1-2	CASSLGQHYGYTF	TGTGCCAGCAGTTTGGGACAGCACTATGGCTACACCTTC
TRBD1	many	TRBV11-2	TRBJ1-1	CASTSRTGNTEAFF	TGTGCCAGCACCTCCCGGACAGGGAACACTGAAGCTTTCTTT
NA	NA	TRBV20-1	TRBJ2-7	CSARDKPGARYEQYF	TGCAGTGCTAGAGATAAGCCAGGGGCGAGGTACGAGCAGTACTTC
TRBD1	NA	TRBV19	TRBJ1-5	CASSILAGGRNQPQHF	TGTGCCAGTAGTATATTGGCAGGGGGGCGCAATCAGCCCCAGCATTTT
NA	many	TRBV6-1	TRBJ1-2	CASSEVTRNYGYTF	TGTGCCAGCAGTGAAGTTACGAGAAACTATGGCTACACCTTC
NA	many	TRBV28	TRBJ1-5	CASSFVTSNQPQHF	TGTGCCAGCAGTTTTGTCACTAGCAATCAGCCCCAGCATTTT